The clone carrying this T cell receptor beta chain has only one observation. Its antigen is not identified. Primers: 60 Vbeta forward and 13 Jbeta reverse. Produced via immunoSEQ multiplex PCR; TCRdb's table is partial and in-frame only. Of about 220,000 clones in the sample, 60% to 80% are singletons; the top ten hold approximately 1.8%. The record originates from a study of cytomegalovirus exposure and HLA in healthy donors. The study's findings and limits: The authors confirmed in vitro that a few CMV-associated chains were specific for CMV antigens.

Looked up from germline, CDR1 is MDHEN and CDR2 is SYDVKM. The ends were cut back, 3 bases at V and 5 bases at J, with 8 bases in the middle. The CDR3 has 14 residues. Sequencing input: PBMCs. This clonotype was sampled from a male donor in good health and CMV-seronegative. V usage is TRBV28 and J usage is TRBJ1-6; D is uncertain. CDR3: CASSFEENNSPLHF. The CDR3 nucleotides read TGTGCCAGCAGTTTTGAGGAAAATAATTCACCCCTCCACTTT. Supplemented by reference TRBV28 and TRBJ1-6, the full variable domain reads DVKVTQSSRYLVKRTGEKVFLECVQDMDHENMFWYRQDPGLGLRLIYFSYDVKMKEKGDIPEGYSVSREKKERFSLILESASTNQTSMYLCASSFEENNSPLHFGNGTRLTVT.